This TCR beta chain was found in a study of shared clonotypes between healthy human individuals. On this clone: Its target is not known.

CD45RO-negative, CCR7-selected cells formed the naive CD8 fraction, which excluded terminally differentiated effector memory CD45RA+ cells. Study outcomes and limitations: Shared across several donors were around 5% of the naive CD4 clonotypes.

V shed 7 bases and J shed 1 base, with 9 bases lying between them. Germline V gives CDR1 SGHRS, CDR2 YFSETQ. The CDR3 totals 12 residues. Sequencing used immunoSEQ multiplex PCR; TCRdb keeps in-frame clones, though not all of them. This sample carries about 700,000 clones, 92% of them seen once, and the ten largest clones take nearly 25%. The specimen sequenced was naive CD8+ T cells sorted from blood. V gene TRBV5-1 combines with J gene TRBJ2-7; D ambiguous. This receptor was identified in a man younger than 40 in good health. This CDR3 is CASADSSYEQYF. CDR3 nucleotide sequence: TGCGCCAGCGCAGACTCATCCTACGAGCAGTACTTC.